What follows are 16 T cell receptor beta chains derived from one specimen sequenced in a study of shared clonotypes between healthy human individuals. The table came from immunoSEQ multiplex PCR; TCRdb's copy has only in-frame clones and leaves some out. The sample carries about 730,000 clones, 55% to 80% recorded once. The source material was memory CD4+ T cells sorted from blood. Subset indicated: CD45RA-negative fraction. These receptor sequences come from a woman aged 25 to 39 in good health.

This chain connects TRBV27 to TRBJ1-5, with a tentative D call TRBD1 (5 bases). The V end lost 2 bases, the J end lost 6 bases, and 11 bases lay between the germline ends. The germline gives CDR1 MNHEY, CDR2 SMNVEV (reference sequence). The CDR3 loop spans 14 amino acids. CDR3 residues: CASSLTQGGQPQHF. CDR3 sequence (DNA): TGTGCCAGCAGTTTAACTCAGGGCGGTCAGCCCCAGCATTTT.

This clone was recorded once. The DNA of the CDR3 is TGTGCCAGCAGCTCCAGGGGAGGAGAAGCTTACGAGCAGTACTTC. It is translated as CASSSRGGEAYEQYF. The chain uses TRBV7-2 and TRBJ2-7; D may match TRBD1 or TRBD2 (6 bases each). CDR1 and CDR2 from the germline V gene are SGHTA and FQGNSA. This CDR3 is 15 amino acids long. The V gene lost 4 bases and the J gene lost 4 bases, with 17 bases spanning the gap.

The CDR3 region is CASSVVLNTGELFF. Here the CDR3 DNA reads TGCGCCAGCAGTGTCGTTCTAAACACCGGGGAGCTGTTTTTT. The chain joins TRBV5-1 to TRBJ2-2; D unresolved. Trimming removed 5 bases at V and 2 bases at J, with 10 bases between. Per the germline V gene, CDR1 is SGHRS and CDR2 is YFSETQ. CDR3 length equals 14 residues.

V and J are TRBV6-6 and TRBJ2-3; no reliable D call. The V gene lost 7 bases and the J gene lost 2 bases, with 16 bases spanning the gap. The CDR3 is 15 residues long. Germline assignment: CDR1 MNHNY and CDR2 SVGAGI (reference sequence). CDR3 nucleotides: TGTGCCAGCATAGTTAGGCCCGACCCCACAGATACGCAGTATTTT. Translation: CASIVRPDPTDTQYF.

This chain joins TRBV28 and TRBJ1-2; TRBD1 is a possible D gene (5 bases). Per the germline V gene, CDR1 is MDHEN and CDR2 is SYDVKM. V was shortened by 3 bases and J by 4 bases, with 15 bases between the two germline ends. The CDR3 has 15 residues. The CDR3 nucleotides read TGTGCCAGCAGTTTCCCCCCAGGGCCGGGCTATGGCTACACCTTC. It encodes CASSFPPGPGYGYTF.

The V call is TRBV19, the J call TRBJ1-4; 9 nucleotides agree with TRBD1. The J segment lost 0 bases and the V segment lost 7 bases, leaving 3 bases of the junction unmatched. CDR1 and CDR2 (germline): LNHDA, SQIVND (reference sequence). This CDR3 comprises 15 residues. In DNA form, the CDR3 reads TGTGCCAGTAAACAGGGGGCTGCAACTAATGAAAAACTGTTTTTT. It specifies CASKQGAATNEKLFF.

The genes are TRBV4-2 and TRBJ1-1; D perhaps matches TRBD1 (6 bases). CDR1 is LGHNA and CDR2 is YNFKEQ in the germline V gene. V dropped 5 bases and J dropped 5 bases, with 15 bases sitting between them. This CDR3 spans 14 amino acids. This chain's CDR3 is CASSFVGAQTEAFF. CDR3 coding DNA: TGTGCCAGCAGCTTTGTGGGGGCGCAAACTGAAGCTTTCTTT.

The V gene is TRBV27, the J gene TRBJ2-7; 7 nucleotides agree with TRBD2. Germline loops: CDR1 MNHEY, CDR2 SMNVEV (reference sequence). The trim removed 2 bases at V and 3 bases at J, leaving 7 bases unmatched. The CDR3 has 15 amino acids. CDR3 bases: TGTGCCAGCAGTTTAGGCGGGGGAAAGGGCTACGAGCAGTACTTC. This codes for CASSLGGGKGYEQYF.

CDR3 protein: CASSDPGQGNYGYTF. The CDR3, as DNA: TGTGCCAGCTCAGATCCCGGACAGGGGAACTATGGCTACACCTTC. The rearrangement joins TRBV18 to TRBJ1-2, with 9 positions matching TRBD1. The trim removed 5 bases at V and 2 bases at J, leaving 6 bases unmatched. Germline values: CDR1 KGHSH, CDR2 LQKENI. The CDR3 has 15 amino acids.

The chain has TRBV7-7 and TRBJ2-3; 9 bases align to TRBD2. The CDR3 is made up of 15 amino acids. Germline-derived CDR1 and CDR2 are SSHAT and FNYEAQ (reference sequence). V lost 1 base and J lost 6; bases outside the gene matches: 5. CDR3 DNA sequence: TGTGCCAGCAGCTTAGGCCTAGCGGGATCGGATACGCAGTATTTT. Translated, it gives CASSLGLAGSDTQYF.

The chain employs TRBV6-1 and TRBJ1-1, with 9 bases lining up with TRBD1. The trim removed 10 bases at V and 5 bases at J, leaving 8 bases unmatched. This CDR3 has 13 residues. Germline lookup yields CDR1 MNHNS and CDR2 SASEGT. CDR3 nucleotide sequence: TGTGCCACCGTACAGGGGGCGGAAACTGAAGCTTTCTTT. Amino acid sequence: CATVQGAETEAFF.

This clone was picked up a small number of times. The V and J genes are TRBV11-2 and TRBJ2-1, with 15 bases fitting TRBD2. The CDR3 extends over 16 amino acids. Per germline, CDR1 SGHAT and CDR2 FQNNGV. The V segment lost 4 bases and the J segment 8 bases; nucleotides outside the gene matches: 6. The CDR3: CASSWTSGRAGDEQFF. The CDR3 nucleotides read TGTGCCAGCAGCTGGACTAGCGGGAGGGCCGGGGATGAGCAGTTCTTC.

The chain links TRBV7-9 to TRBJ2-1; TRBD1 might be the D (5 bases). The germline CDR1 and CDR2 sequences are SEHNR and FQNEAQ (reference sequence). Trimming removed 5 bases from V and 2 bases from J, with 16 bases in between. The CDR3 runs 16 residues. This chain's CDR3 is CASSPQGSSTYNEQFF. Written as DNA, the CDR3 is TGTGCCAGCAGCCCCCAGGGATCGTCCACCTACAATGAGCAGTTCTTC.

CDR3 residues: CASSFVVRAVEQYF. CDR3 in DNA: TGTGCCAGCAGCTTTGTTGTCCGCGCCGTTGAGCAGTACTTC. The V and J genes are TRBV7-2 and TRBJ2-7, with D uncertain. This CDR3 region has 14 residues. The V gene's germline CDR1 is SGHTA and CDR2 FQGNSA. V was clipped by 3 bases and J by 7 bases, with 16 bases between them.

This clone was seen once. CDR3 sequence: CASSEQRGDTQYF. The DNA of the CDR3 is TGTGCCAGCAGCGAACAGCGGGGGGATACGCAGTATTTT. The rearrangement links TRBV7-6 to TRBJ2-3, with 8 bases fitting TRBD2. Trimming cost V 5 bases and J 6 bases; bases outside gene matches: 4. Germline CDR1 is SGHVS and CDR2 is FNYEAQ. CDR3 length: 13 amino acids.

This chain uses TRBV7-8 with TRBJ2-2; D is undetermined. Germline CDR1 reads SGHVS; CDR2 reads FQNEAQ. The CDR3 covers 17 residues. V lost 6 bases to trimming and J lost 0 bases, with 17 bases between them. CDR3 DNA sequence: TGTGCCAGCAGGACCGGGTCCTCATACTCGAACACCGGGGAGCTGTTTTTT. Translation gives CASRTGSSYSNTGELFF.